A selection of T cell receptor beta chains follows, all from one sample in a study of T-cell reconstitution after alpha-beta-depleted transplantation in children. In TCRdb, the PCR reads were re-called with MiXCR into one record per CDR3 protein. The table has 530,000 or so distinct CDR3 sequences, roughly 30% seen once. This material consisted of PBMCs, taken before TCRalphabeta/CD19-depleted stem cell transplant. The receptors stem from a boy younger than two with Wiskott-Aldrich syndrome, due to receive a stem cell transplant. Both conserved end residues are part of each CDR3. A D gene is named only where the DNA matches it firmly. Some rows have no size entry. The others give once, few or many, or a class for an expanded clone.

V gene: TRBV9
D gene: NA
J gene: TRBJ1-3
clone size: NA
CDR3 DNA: TGTGCCAGCAGCCCCCCCAGCCCTGGAAACACCATATATTTT
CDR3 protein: CASSPPSPGNTIYF

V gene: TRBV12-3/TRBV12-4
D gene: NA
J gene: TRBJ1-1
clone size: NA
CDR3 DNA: TGTGCCAGCAGTTTTATCCAGAACACTGAAGCTTTCTTT
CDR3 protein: CASSFIQNTEAFF

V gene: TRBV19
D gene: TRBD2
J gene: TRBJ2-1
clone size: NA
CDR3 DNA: TGTGCCAGTAGTATACGGAAGTCTAGCGGTTACAATGAGCAGTTCTTC
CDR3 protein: CASSIRKSSGYNEQFF

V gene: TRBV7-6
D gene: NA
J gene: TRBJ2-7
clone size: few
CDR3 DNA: TGTGCCAGCAGCTTAGGGCTAGACTACTACGAGCAGTACTTC
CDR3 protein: CASSLGLDYYEQYF

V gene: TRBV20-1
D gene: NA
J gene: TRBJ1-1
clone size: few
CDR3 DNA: TGCAGTGCTAGAGATGGGGGGGGATCGACTGAAGCTTTCTTT
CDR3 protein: CSARDGGGSTEAFF

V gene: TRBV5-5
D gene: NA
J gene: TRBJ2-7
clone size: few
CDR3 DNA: TGTGCCAGCAGCTTGGTTGGGGCCGAGCAGTACTTC
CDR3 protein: CASSLVGAEQYF

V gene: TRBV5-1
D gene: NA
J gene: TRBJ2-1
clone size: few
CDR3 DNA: TGCGCCAGCAGCTTGGCCCTAGCATCCAATGAGCAGTTCTTC
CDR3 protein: CASSLALASNEQFF

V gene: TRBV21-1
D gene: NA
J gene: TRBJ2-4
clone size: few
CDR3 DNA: TGTGCCAGCAAGATAGCCAAAAACATTCAGTACTTC
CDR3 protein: CASKIAKNIQYF

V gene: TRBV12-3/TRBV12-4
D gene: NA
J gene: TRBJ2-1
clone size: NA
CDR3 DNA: TGTGCCAGCGGGGGACCGCAATACAATGAGCAGTTCTTC
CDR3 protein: CASGGPQYNEQFF

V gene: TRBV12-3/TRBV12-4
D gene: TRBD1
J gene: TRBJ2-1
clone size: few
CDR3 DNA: TGTGCCAGCAGCACAGGGGTGAATGAGCAGTTCTTC
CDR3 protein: CASSTGVNEQFF

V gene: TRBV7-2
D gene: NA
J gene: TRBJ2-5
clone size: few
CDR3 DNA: TGTGCCAGCAGCTTACGGCGACTACTCCAAGAGACCCAGTACTTC
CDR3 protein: CASSLRRLLQETQYF

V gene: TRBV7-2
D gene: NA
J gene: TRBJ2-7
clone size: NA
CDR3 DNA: TGTGCCAGCAGCTTATTCGGGGAATCCTACGAGCAGTACTTC
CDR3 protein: CASSLFGESYEQYF

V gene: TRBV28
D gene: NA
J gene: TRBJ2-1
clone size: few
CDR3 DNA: TGTGCCAGCAGTTGCGGCGGGAAAACCTACAATGAGCAGTTCTTC
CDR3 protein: CASSCGGKTYNEQFF

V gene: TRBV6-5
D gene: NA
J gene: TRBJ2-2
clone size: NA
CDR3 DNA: TGTGCCAGCAGTTACGAAGGGACGAACACCGGGGAGCTGTTTTTT
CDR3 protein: CASSYEGTNTGELFF

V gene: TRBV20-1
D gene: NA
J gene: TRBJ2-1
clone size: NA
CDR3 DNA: TGCAGTGCTAGCCAGACTAGTAGCTCCTACAATGAGCAGTTCTTC
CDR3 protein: CSASQTSSSYNEQFF

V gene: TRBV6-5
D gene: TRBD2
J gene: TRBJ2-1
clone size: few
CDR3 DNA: TGTGCCAGCAGTTACTTCTTTAGCGGGAGGGGATACAATGAGCAGTTCTTC
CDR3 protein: CASSYFFSGRGYNEQFF

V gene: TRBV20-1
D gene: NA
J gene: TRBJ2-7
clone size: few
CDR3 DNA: TGCAGTGCTAGCTGGGGAGACGAGCAGTACTTC
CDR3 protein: CSASWGDEQYF

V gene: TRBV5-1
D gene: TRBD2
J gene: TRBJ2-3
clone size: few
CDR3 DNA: TGTGCCAGCAGCCCCGGACTAGCGAGCACAGATACGCAGTATTTT
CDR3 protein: CASSPGLASTDTQYF

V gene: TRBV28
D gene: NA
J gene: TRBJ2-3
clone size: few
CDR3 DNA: TGTGCCAGCAGTAAGGACAGAAGTGGCGATACGCAGTATTTT
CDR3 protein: CASSKDRSGDTQYF

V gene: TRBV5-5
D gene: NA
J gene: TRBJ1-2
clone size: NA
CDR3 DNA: TGTGCCAGCAGCCATGGGCCCCATACAGGGAATGGCTACACCTTC
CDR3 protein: CASSHGPHTGNGYTF

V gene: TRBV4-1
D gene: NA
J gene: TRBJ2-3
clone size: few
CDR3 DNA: TGCGCCAGCAGCCAAGAAGGGGGAATGAGGCAGTATTTT
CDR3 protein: CASSQEGGMRQYF

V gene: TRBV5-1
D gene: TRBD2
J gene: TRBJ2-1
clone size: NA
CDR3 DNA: TGCGCCAGCAGCTTGGGACTAGCGGAGGGGAGCTCCTACAATGAGCAGTTCTTC
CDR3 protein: CASSLGLAEGSSYNEQFF